Sequencing of this TCR beta chain was carried out in a study of Graves' ophthalmopathy and Graves' hyperthyroidism. Study as a whole: Before any treatment, peripheral blood was taken at the initial diagnosis.

Hyperthyroidism was new, under 2 months, in patients aged 18 to 65. Clinicians made diagnoses from clinical symptoms, serum thyroxine, TRAb, thyroid ultrasound and orbital computed tomography. PBMCs were isolated from a roughly 10 ml sample of fresh peripheral blood. The junction had 10 bases not matched to a gene; V was cut back by 6 bases and J by 14 bases. This CDR3 is 13 amino acids long. Germline assignment: CDR1 SGHAT and CDR2 FQNNGV. For repertoire sequencing, the TCR beta CDR3 regions were amplified from RNA transcripts. Second-round multiplex PCR came after a first-round RT-PCR that employed HTBI primers. TCRdb reanalysed the multiplex PCR reads using MiXCR and keeps one entry per CDR3 protein. Among about 39,000 distinct CDR3 sequences listed, approximately 55% were seen once.

The sample comprised peripheral blood. The J gene is TRBJ1-6, the V gene TRBV11-2; 7 nucleotides line up with TRBD1. The source of this sequence is an adult woman with stable Graves' hyperthyroidism. The chain's CDR3 is CASSSRQGASLHF. In nucleotides, the CDR3 is TGTGCCAGCAGTTCCCGACAGGGAGCCTCCCTCCACTTT.